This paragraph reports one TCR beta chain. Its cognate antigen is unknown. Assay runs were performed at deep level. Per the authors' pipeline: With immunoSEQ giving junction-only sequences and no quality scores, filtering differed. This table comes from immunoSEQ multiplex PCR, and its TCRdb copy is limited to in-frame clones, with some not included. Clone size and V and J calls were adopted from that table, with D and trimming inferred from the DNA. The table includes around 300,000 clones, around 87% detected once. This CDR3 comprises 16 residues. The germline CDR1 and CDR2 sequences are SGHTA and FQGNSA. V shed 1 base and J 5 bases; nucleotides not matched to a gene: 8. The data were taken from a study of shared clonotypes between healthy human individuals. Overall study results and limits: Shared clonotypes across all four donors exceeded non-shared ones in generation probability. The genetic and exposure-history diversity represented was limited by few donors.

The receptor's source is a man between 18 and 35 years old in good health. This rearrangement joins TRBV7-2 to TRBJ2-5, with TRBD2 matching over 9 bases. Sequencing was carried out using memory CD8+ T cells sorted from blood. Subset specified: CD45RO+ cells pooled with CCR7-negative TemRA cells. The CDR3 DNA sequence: TGTGCCAGCAGCTTAGGGCTAGCGGGGTCAGGGGAGACCCAGTACTTC. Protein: CASSLGLAGSGETQYF.